Listed below are T cell receptor beta chains from one sample, sequenced in a study of T-cell memory formation after mild COVID-19. TCRdb itself ran the 5' RACE reads through MiXCR, one entry per CDR3 protein. This repertoire shows 300,000 to 400,000 distinct CDR3 sequences, roughly 14% found once; its top ten account for roughly 22%. The specimen sequenced was PBMCs or a T cell subset sorted from them (not recorded which). These receptors originate from a man in his late teens or twenties who had mild COVID-19 (a few samples of this study predate the infection). Cell type and time point are not known. Both conserved end residues are part of each CDR3. D genes are given only for firm matches. Part of the rows lack a size; the others show once, few, many or a class for expanded clones.

J gene: TRBJ1-2
D gene: TRBD1
V gene: TRBV5-6
clone size: NA
CDR3 protein: CASSSDREFFNGYTF
CDR3 DNA: TGTGCCAGCAGCTCCGACAGGGAATTTTTCAATGGCTACACCTTC

J gene: TRBJ1-2
D gene: NA
V gene: TRBV12-3/TRBV12-4
clone size: few
CDR3 protein: CASTRGGESRVYGYTF
CDR3 DNA: TGTGCCAGCACCCGTGGGGGGGAAAGTCGGGTCTATGGCTACACCTTC

J gene: TRBJ2-1
D gene: NA
V gene: TRBV12-3/TRBV12-4
clone size: few
CDR3 protein: CASNPGTYNEQFF
CDR3 DNA: TGTGCCAGCAACCCCGGGACGTACAATGAGCAGTTCTTC

J gene: TRBJ2-7
D gene: NA
V gene: TRBV6-6
clone size: NA
CDR3 protein: CASSAASYEQYF
CDR3 DNA: TGTGCCAGCAGCGCGGCCTCCTACGAGCAGTACTTC

J gene: TRBJ1-1
D gene: NA
V gene: TRBV6-1
clone size: NA
CDR3 protein: CASMGGNTEAFF
CDR3 DNA: TGTGCCAGCATGGGGGGTAACACTGAAGCTTTCTTT

J gene: TRBJ2-4
D gene: NA
V gene: TRBV27
clone size: NA
CDR3 protein: CASSLSGGNPKNIQYF
CDR3 DNA: TGTGCCAGCAGTTTAAGTGGGGGGAATCCCAAAAACATTCAGTACTTC

J gene: TRBJ1-1
D gene: NA
V gene: TRBV20-1
clone size: few
CDR3 protein: CSAAPHGPGTEAFF
CDR3 DNA: TGCAGTGCCGCCCCTCACGGGCCGGGGACTGAAGCTTTCTTT

J gene: TRBJ1-5
D gene: TRBD1
V gene: TRBV14
clone size: few
CDR3 protein: CASSHDRGGSNQPQHF
CDR3 DNA: TGTGCCAGCAGCCATGACAGGGGGGGAAGCAATCAGCCCCAGCATTTT

J gene: TRBJ2-1
D gene: NA
V gene: TRBV7-2
clone size: few
CDR3 protein: CASMRQGMDLEQFF
CDR3 DNA: TGTGCCAGCATGCGGCAGGGCATGGATTTGGAGCAGTTCTTC

J gene: TRBJ1-6
D gene: NA
V gene: TRBV7-2
clone size: NA
CDR3 protein: CASSRQGGVGSPLHF
CDR3 DNA: TGTGCCAGCAGCCGTCAAGGGGGTGTAGGGTCACCCCTCCACTTT

J gene: TRBJ2-5
D gene: NA
V gene: TRBV21-1
clone size: NA
CDR3 protein: CASSGSKDSPLQETQYF
CDR3 DNA: TGTGCCAGCTCGGGGTCGAAGGACTCGCCGCTACAAGAGACCCAGTACTTC

J gene: TRBJ2-7
D gene: NA
V gene: TRBV5-5
clone size: NA
CDR3 protein: CASSLTRGEQYF
CDR3 DNA: TGTGCCAGCAGCCTGACTCGTGGCGAGCAGTACTTC

J gene: TRBJ2-6
D gene: NA
V gene: TRBV7-2
clone size: few
CDR3 protein: CASSPDKANVLTF
CDR3 DNA: TGTGCCAGCAGCCCAGACAAGGCCAACGTCCTGACTTTC

J gene: TRBJ2-6
D gene: NA
V gene: TRBV18
clone size: NA
CDR3 protein: CASSPVGEAGANVLTF
CDR3 DNA: TGTGCCAGCTCACCAGTCGGGGAGGCTGGGGCCAACGTCCTGACTTTC

J gene: TRBJ2-1
D gene: NA
V gene: TRBV6-4
clone size: few
CDR3 protein: CASSDSGTNEQFF
CDR3 DNA: TGTGCCAGCAGTGACTCAGGAACCAATGAGCAGTTCTTC

J gene: TRBJ1-4
D gene: NA
V gene: TRBV11-2
clone size: many
CDR3 protein: CASSFNNRVDEKLFF
CDR3 DNA: TGTGCCAGCAGCTTTAATAACAGGGTGGATGAAAAACTGTTTTTT

J gene: TRBJ2-2
D gene: TRBD1
V gene: TRBV4-3
clone size: few
CDR3 protein: CASSQDARDRGPEHSSTGELFF
CDR3 DNA: TGCGCCAGCAGCCAAGACGCCCGGGACAGGGGGCCAGAACACTCCAGTACCGGGGAGCTGTTTTTT

J gene: TRBJ2-5
D gene: NA
V gene: TRBV27
clone size: NA
CDR3 protein: CASSQETRSETQYF
CDR3 DNA: TGTGCCAGCAGCCAAGAAACTAGATCAGAGACCCAGTACTTC

J gene: TRBJ1-3
D gene: NA
V gene: TRBV6-5
clone size: few
CDR3 protein: CASSYSRRWGNTIYF
CDR3 DNA: TGTGCCAGCAGTTACTCCCGACGGTGGGGGAACACCATATATTTT

J gene: TRBJ1-2
D gene: NA
V gene: TRBV5-4
clone size: NA
CDR3 protein: CASSLGEANYGYTF
CDR3 DNA: TGTGCCAGCAGCTTGGGGGAAGCTAACTATGGCTACACCTTC

J gene: TRBJ1-5
D gene: NA
V gene: TRBV19
clone size: few
CDR3 protein: CASSIGTSVAAKHF
CDR3 DNA: TGTGCCAGTAGTATAGGGACCAGTGTGGCGGCGAAGCATTTT

J gene: TRBJ2-5
D gene: NA
V gene: TRBV19
clone size: NA
CDR3 protein: CASSISGAGSETQYF
CDR3 DNA: TGTGCCAGTAGTATCAGTGGTGCGGGGTCAGAGACCCAGTACTTC

J gene: TRBJ2-2
D gene: NA
V gene: TRBV7-2
clone size: few
CDR3 protein: CASTQGHLRAFTGELFF
CDR3 DNA: TGTGCCAGCACCCAGGGGCACCTGAGGGCCTTCACCGGGGAGCTGTTTTTT

J gene: TRBJ1-2
D gene: NA
V gene: TRBV5-1
clone size: few
CDR3 protein: CASSRDRPAPGYTF
CDR3 DNA: TGCGCCAGCAGCCGGGACCGACCAGCTCCTGGCTACACCTTC

J gene: TRBJ2-1
D gene: TRBD1
V gene: TRBV7-8
clone size: many
CDR3 protein: CASSLGQGTYNEQFF
CDR3 DNA: TGTGCCAGCAGCTTGGGACAGGGGACCTACAATGAGCAGTTCTTC

J gene: TRBJ2-1
D gene: NA
V gene: TRBV6-5
clone size: few
CDR3 protein: CASSYYGRVSDEQFF
CDR3 DNA: TGTGCCAGCAGTTACTACGGGCGAGTTTCGGATGAGCAGTTCTTC

J gene: TRBJ2-3
D gene: NA
V gene: TRBV6-5
clone size: many
CDR3 protein: CASSYGGGTDTQYF
CDR3 DNA: TGTGCCAGCAGTTACGGCGGGGGCACAGATACGCAGTATTTT